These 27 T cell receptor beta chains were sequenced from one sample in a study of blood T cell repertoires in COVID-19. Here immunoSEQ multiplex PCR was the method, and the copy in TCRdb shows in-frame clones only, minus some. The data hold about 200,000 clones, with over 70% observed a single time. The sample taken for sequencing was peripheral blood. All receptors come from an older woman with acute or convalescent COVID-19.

CDR3 in DNA: TGTGCCAGCAGCCGTCGCGCGGGAGGGCTCTACGAGCAGTACTTC. As protein: CASSRRAGGLYEQYF. The chain combines TRBV7-8 with TRBJ2-7; TRBD2 matches at 9 bases. In germline, CDR1 is SGHVS, CDR2 FQNEAQ. The V segment lost 5 bases and the J segment 3 bases; nucleotides outside the gene matches: 8. The CDR3 loop spans 15 amino acids.

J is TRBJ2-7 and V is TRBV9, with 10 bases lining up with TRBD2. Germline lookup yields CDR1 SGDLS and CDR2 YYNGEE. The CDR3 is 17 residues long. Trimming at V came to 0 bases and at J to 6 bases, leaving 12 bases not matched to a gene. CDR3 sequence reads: CASSVAGYLAGEGEQYF. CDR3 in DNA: TGTGCCAGCAGCGTAGCAGGGTACCTAGCGGGAGAGGGCGAGCAGTACTTC.

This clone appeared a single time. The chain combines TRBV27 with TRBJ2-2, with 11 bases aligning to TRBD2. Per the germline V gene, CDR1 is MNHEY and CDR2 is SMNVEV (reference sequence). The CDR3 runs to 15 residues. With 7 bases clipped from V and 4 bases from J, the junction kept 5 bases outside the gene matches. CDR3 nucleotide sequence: TGTGCCAGCACCCCGGGACTAGCGGCCACCGGGGAGCTGTTTTTT. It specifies CASTPGLAATGELFF.

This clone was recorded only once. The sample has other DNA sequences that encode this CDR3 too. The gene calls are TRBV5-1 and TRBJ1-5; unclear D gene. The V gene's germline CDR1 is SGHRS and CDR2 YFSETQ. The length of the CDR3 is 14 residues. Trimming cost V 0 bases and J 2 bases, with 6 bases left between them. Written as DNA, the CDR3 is TGCGCCAGCAGCTTGGATGGAGGCAATCAGCCCCAGCATTTT. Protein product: CASSLDGGNQPQHF.

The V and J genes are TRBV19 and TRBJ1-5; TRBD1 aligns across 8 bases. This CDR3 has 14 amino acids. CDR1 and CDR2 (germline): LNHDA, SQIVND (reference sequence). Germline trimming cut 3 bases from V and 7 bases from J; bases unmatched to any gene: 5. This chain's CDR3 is CASSIDRGGQPQHF. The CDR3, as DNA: TGTGCCAGTAGTATTGACAGGGGAGGGCAGCCCCAGCATTTT.

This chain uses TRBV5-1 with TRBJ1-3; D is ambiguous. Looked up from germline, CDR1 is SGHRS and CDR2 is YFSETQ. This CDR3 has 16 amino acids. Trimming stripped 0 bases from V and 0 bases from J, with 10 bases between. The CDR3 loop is CASSLVPLSSGNTIYF. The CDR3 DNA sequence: TGCGCCAGCAGCTTGGTACCGCTGAGCTCTGGAAACACCATATATTTT.

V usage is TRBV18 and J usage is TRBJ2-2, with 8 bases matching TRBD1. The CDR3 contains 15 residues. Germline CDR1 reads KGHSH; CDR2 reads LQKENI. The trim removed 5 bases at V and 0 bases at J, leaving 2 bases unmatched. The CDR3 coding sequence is TGTGCCAGCTCAACGGGACAGGCGAACACCGGGGAGCTGTTTTTT. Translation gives CASSTGQANTGELFF.

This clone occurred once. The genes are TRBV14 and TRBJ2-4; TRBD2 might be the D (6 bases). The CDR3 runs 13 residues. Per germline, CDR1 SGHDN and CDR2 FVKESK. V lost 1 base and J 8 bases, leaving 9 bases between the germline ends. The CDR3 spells CASSQATGDIQYF. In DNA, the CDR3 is TGTGCCAGCAGCCAAGCAACGGGAGACATTCAGTACTTC.

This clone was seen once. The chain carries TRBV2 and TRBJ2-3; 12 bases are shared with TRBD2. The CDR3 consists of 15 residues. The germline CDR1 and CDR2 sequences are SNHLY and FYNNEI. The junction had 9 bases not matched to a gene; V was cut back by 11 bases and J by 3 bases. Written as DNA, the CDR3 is TGTGCCGGATCCAGACTAGCGGGAGAGACAGATACGCAGTATTTT. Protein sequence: CAGSRLAGETDTQYF.

The CDR3 protein is CAWSSGVLYTEAFF. The CDR3 nucleotides are TGTGCCTGGAGTTCGGGGGTATTGTACACTGAAGCTTTCTTT. The rearrangement uses TRBV30 and TRBJ1-1; tentative D call: TRBD1 (5 bases). With 2 bases removed from V and 3 bases from J, the gap between germline ends came to 13 bases. The CDR3 consists of 14 residues. Germline V CDR1 and CDR2: GTSNPN, SVGIG (reference sequence).

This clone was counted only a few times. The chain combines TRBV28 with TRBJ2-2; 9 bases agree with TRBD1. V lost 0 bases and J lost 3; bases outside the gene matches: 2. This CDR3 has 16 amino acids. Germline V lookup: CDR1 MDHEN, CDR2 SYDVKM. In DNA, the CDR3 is TGTGCCAGCAGTTTATGGGGACAGGGAGACACCGGGGAGCTGTTTTTT. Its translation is CASSLWGQGDTGELFF.

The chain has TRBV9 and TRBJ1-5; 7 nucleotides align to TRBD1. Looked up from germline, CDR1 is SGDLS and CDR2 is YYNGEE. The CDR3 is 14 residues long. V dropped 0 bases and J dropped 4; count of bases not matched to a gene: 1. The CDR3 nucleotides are TGTGCCAGCAGCGTAGGGGACAGAAATCAGCCCCAGCATTTT. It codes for CASSVGDRNQPQHF.

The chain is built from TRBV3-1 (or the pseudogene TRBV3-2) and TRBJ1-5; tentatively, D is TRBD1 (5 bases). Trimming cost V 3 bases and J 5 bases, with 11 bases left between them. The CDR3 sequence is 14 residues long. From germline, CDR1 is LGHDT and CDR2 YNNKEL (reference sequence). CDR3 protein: CASSQGLRDQPQHF. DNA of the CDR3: TGTGCCAGCAGCCAGGGGCTAAGGGATCAGCCCCAGCATTTT.

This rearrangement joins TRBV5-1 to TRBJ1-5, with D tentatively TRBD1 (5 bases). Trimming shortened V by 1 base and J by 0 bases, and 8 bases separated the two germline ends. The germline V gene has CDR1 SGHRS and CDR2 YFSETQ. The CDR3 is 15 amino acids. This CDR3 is CASSLSGGSNQPQHF. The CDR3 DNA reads TGCGCCAGCAGCTTGAGCGGGGGTAGCAATCAGCCCCAGCATTTT.

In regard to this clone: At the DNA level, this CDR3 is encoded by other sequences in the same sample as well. DNA for the CDR3: TGTGCCAGCAGCTTTAGCACCGGGGAGCTGTTTTTT. Translated: CASSFSTGELFF. V usage is TRBV11-3 and J usage is TRBJ2-2; the D is unclear. CDR1 SGHNT and CDR2 YENEEA come from the germline V gene. The CDR3 length is 12 residues. Trimming removed 3 bases at V and 4 bases at J, with 3 bases between.

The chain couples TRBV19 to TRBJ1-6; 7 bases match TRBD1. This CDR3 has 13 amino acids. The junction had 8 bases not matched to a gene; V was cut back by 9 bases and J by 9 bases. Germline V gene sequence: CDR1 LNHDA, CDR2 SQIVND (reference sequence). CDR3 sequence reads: CASLQGNTSPLHF. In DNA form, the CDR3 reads TGTGCCAGCTTACAGGGGAATACTTCACCCCTCCACTTT.

As DNA, the CDR3 is TGTGCCAGCAGCTTTGGGGGCGGCTACACCTTC. Its translation is CASSFGGGYTF. The genes are TRBV5-6 and TRBJ1-2; possibly TRBD1 for D (6 bases). Germline values: CDR1 SGHDT, CDR2 YYEEEE. Trimming took off 2 bases at V and 8 bases at J, with 7 bases between the two ends. This CDR3 has 11 amino acids.

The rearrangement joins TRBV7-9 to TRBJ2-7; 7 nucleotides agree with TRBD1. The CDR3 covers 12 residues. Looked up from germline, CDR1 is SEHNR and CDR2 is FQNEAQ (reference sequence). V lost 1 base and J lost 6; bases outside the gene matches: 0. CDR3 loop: CASSLDRGEQYF. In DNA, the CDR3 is TGTGCCAGCAGCTTAGACAGGGGCGAGCAGTACTTC.

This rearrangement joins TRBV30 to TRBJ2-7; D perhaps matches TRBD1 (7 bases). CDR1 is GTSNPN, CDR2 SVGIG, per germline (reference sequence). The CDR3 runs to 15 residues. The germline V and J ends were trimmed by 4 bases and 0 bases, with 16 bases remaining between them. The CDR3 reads CAWTDQGGASYEQYF. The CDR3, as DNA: TGTGCCTGGACGGATCAGGGGGGAGCCTCCTACGAGCAGTACTTC.

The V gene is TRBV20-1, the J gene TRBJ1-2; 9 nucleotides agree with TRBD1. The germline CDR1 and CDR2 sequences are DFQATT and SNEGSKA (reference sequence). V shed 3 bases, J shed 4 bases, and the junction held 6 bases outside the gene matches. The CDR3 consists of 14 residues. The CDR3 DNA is TGCAGTGCTAGTTATGACAGGGGGACCTATGGCTACACCTTC. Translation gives CSASYDRGTYGYTF.

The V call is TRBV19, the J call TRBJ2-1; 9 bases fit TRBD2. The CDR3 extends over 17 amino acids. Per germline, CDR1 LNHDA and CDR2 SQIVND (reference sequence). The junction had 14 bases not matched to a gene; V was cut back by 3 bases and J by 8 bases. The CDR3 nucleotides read TGTGCCAGTAGTATCCGGCGGTGGCGGGAGGGCCGCGATGAGCAGTTCTTC. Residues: CASSIRRWREGRDEQFF.

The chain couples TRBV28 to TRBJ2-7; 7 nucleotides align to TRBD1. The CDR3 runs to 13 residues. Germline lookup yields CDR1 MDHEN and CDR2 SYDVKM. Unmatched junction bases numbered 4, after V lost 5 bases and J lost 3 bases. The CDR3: CASSTTGRYEQYF. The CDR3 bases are TGTGCCAGCAGTACGACAGGGCGCTACGAGCAGTACTTC.

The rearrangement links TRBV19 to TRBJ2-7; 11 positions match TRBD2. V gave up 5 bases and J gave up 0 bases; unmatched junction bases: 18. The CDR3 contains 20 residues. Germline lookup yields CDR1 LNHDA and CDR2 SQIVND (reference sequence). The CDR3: CASSPNDSPGLAGYSYEQYF. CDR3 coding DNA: TGTGCCAGTAGTCCAAATGACAGTCCCGGACTAGCGGGTTACTCCTACGAGCAGTACTTC.

Here the CDR3 DNA reads TGTGCCAGCAGTCCTTGGACAGGGCGGAACGAGCAGTACTTC. This translates into CASSPWTGRNEQYF. V usage is TRBV28 and J usage is TRBJ2-7, with 8 bases fitting TRBD1. V trimming: 5 bases; J trimming: 5 bases; junction bases outside the gene matches: 8. The CDR3 length is 14 residues. CDR1 is MDHEN, CDR2 SYDVKM, per germline.

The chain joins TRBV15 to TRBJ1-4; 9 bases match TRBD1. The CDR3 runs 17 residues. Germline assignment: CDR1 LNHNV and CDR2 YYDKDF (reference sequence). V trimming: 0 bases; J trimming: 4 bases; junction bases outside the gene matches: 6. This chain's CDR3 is CATSRDPRTGDNEKLFF. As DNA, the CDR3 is TGTGCCACCAGCAGAGATCCTAGGACAGGGGATAATGAAAAACTGTTTTTT.

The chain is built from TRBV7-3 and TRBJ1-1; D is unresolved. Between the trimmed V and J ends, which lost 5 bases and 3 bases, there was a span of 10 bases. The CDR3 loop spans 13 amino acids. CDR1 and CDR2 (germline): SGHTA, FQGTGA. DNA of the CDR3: TGTGCCAGCAGCGGTAACAGAGACACTGAAGCTTTCTTT. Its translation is CASSGNRDTEAFF. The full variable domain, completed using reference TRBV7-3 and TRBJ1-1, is GAGVSQTPSNKVTEKGKYVELRCDPISGHTALYWYRQSLGQGPEFLIYFQGTGAADDSGLPNDRFFAVRPEGSVSTLKIQRTERGDSAVYLCASSGNRDTEAFFGQGTRLTVV.

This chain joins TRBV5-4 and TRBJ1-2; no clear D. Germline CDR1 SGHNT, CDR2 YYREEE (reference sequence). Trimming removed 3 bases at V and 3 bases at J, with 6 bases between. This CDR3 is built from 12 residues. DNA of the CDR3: TGTGCCAGCAGCTGGAGAGACTATGGCTACACCTTC. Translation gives CASSWRDYGYTF. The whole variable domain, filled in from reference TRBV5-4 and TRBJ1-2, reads ETGVTQSPTHLIKTRGQQVTLRCSSQSGHNTVSWYQQALGQGPQFIFQYYREEENGRGNFPPRFSGLQFPNYSSELNVNALELDDSALYLCASSWRDYGYTFGSGTRLTVV.